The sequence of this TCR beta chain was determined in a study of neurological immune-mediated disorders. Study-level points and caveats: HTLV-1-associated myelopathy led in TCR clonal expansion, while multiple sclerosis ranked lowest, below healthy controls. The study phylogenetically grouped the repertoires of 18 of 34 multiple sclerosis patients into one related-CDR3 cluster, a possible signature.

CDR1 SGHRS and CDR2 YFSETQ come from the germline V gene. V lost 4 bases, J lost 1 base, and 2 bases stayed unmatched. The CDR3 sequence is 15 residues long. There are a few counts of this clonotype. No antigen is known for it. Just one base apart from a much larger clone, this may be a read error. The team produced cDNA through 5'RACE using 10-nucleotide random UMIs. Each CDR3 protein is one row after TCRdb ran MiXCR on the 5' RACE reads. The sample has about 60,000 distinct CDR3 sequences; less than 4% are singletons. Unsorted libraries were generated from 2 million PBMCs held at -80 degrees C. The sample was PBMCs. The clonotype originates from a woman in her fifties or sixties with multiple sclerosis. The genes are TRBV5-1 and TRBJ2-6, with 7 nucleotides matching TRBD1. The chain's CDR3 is CASSEQGSGANVLTF. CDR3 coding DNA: TGCGCCAGCAGCGAACAGGGGTCTGGGGCCAACGTCCTGACTTTC.